Sequencing of this T cell receptor beta chain was carried out in a study of cytomegalovirus exposure and HLA in healthy donors. Study findings and constraints: When analyzed later, the rates of TCR association showed variation by HLA locus, with DRB1 the most and HLA-C the fewest. Investigators reported approximately 150 TCR beta chains as tied to cytomegalovirus. Across donors, most TCRs were seen rarely, yet some public ones were widespread.

A multiplex PCR was run with 60 Vbeta primers and 13 Jbeta primers. Sequencing used immunoSEQ multiplex PCR; TCRdb keeps in-frame clones, though not all of them. The sample consists of about 140,000 clones, roughly two thirds of them appearing once. Trimming removed 2 bases from V and 3 bases from J; junction bases left unmatched: 8. CDR1 is SGHRS, CDR2 YFSETQ, per germline. The CDR3 totals 17 residues. Notes on this clone: Its antigen remains unknown.

The TCR was taken from a human donor in good health. The specimen was PBMCs. The V call is TRBV5-1, the J call TRBJ2-3, with TRBD2 matching over 11 bases. CDR3 coding DNA: TGCGCCAGCAGCTTTGGGGCTAGCGGGGGGATGACAGATACGCAGTATTTT. Translated, it gives CASSFGASGGMTDTQYF.